This paragraph reports one T cell receptor beta chain. Its antigen is not identified. Via template switching, UMIs carrying a 6-nucleotide sample barcode were introduced. TCRdb reanalyzed the 5' RACE reads and collapses them to one entry per CDR3 protein, without DNA. The specimen's table records 350,000 to 500,000 distinct CDR3 sequences. The sample belongs to a study of monozygotic twins with inflammatory bowel disease. Study-wide points: Among IBD patients, fewer clonotypes were shared with others than among healthy twins, especially with disease activity. Lower TCRbeta diversity (inverse Simpson) was seen in IBD patients than in healthy co-twins.

Germline CDR1 reads SQVTM; CDR2 reads ANQGSEA. There are 13 residues in the CDR3. The V gene is TRBV29-1, the J gene TRBJ1-1; TCRdb's D call of TRBD1 is untestable without DNA. The sequencing input was blood. This sequence originates from a human donor with ulcerative colitis or Crohn's disease, or a healthy co-twin of an affected twin (not recorded which). CDR3 region: CSVDVTRGNEAFF.